The 5 T cell receptor beta chains listed next were all sequenced from one sample in a study of T cell changes during pregnancy in multiple sclerosis. Produced via immunoSEQ multiplex PCR; TCRdb's table is partial and in-frame only. Of about 53,000 clones listed, about 92% were seen once; the top ten hold roughly 3%. Sequencing used CD8+ T cells from peripheral blood mononuclear cells, obtained before pregnancy. These receptors were collected from a female donor with multiple sclerosis, enrolled in a pregnancy study.

The chain joins TRBV7-9 to TRBJ1-2, with 10 bases that match TRBD1. The CDR3 is 16 residues long. V was clipped by 3 bases and J by 4 bases; unmatched bases: 8. CDR1 SEHNR and CDR2 FQNEAQ come from the germline V gene (reference sequence). Here the CDR3 reads CASSFGTGEGTYGYTF. CDR3 DNA: TGTGCCAGCAGCTTCGGGACAGGGGAGGGTACCTATGGCTACACCTTC.

The rearrangement joins TRBV7-6 to TRBJ2-1, with D perhaps TRBD2 (7 bases). The CDR3 sequence is 15 residues long. Germline V gene lookup returns CDR1 SGHVS and CDR2 FNYEAQ. V was pared by 0 bases and J by 5 bases, with 11 bases between. The CDR3 DNA reads as TGTGCCAGCAGCTTAGCCGGGGGGCCCCACAATGAGCAGTTCTTC. This sequence encodes CASSLAGGPHNEQFF.

The rearrangement joins TRBV7-9 to TRBJ2-1; D unclear. The CDR3 extends over 13 amino acids. The germline V and J ends were trimmed by 1 base and 7 bases, with 8 bases remaining between them. Per germline, CDR1 SEHNR and CDR2 FQNEAQ (reference sequence). The CDR3 reads CASSLGLSNEQFF. The CDR3 DNA is TGTGCCAGCAGCTTAGGTTTGTCGAATGAGCAGTTCTTC. Drawing the rest from reference TRBV7-9 and TRBJ2-1, the complete variable domain is DTGVSQNPRHKITKRGQNVTFRCDPISEHNRLYWYRQTLGQGPEFLTYFQNEAQLEKSRLLSDRFSAERPKGSFSTLEIQRTEQGDSAMYLCASSLGLSNEQFFGPGTRLTVL.

This chain connects TRBV6-4 to TRBJ2-7; 11 nucleotides line up with TRBD1. Germline assignment: CDR1 MRHNA and CDR2 SNTAGT. The V and J ends lost 4 bases and 1 base, in that order; junction bases with no gene match: 3. The CDR3 is 15 residues long. DNA for the CDR3: TGTGCCAGCAGTGTCCGGGACAGGGGGTCCTACGAGCAGTACTTC. This encodes CASSVRDRGSYEQYF.

This clone showed up just once. The chain uses TRBV9 and TRBJ2-3; 8 bases line up with TRBD2. The CDR3 has 15 residues. J was trimmed by 5 bases and V by 4 bases; bases with no gene match: 9. CDR1 is SGDLS, CDR2 YYNGEE, per germline. The CDR3 loop reads CASSPRGGLKDTQYF. In DNA form, the CDR3 reads TGTGCCAGCAGCCCCCGCGGGGGGTTGAAAGATACGCAGTATTTT.